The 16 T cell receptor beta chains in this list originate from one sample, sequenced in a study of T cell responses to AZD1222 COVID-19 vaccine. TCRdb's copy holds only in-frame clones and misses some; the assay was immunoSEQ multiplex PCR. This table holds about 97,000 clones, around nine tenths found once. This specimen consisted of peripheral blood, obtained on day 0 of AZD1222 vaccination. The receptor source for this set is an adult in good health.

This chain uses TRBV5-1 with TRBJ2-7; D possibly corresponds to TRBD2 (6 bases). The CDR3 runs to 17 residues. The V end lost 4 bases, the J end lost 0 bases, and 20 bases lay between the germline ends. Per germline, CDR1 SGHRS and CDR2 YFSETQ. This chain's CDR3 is CASSPRGSFGSSYEQYF. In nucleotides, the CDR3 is TGCGCCAGCAGCCCCCGCGGATCCTTCGGGAGCTCCTACGAGCAGTACTTC.

The CDR3 DNA is TGTGCCAGCAGCTTGGCCCTAGCGGGGTTGGAGACCCAGTACTTC. As protein: CASSLALAGLETQYF. This sequence joins TRBV5-4 and TRBJ2-5; 9 bases align to TRBD2. Per germline, CDR1 SGHNT and CDR2 YYREEE (reference sequence). The CDR3 length is 15 residues. V lost 0 bases, J lost 5 bases, and 5 bases stayed unmatched.

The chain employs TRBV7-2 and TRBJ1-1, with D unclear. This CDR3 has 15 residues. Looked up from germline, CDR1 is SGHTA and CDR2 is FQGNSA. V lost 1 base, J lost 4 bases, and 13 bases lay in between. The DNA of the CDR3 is TGTGCCAGCAGCTTAGTTGGGGTGGGGATCACTGAAGCTTTCTTT. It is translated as CASSLVGVGITEAFF.

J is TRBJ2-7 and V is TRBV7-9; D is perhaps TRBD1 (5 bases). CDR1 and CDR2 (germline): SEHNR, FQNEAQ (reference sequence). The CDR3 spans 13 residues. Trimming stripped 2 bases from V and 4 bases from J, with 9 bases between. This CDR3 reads CASSLLGQYEQYF. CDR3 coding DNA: TGTGCCAGCAGCTTACTAGGACAATACGAGCAGTACTTC.

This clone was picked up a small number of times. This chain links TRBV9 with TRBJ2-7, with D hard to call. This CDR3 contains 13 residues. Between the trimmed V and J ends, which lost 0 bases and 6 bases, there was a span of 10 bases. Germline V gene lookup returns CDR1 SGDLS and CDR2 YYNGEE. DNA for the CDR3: TGTGCCAGCAGCGTAGATGGGGTGGCCGAGCAGTACTTC. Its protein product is CASSVDGVAEQYF.

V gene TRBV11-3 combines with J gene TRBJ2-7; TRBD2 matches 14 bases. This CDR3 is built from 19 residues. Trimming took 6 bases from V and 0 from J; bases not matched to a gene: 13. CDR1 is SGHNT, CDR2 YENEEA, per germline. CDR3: CASSPGTSGGPNLSYEQYF. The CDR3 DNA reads TGTGCCAGCAGTCCCGGGACTAGCGGGGGTCCCAACCTCTCCTACGAGCAGTACTTC.

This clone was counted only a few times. CDR3 coding DNA: TGCGCCAGCAGCTTGGGGAGAATCTATGGCTACACCTTC. Protein: CASSLGRIYGYTF. The gene calls are TRBV5-1 and TRBJ1-2; D is unclear. Germline loops: CDR1 SGHRS, CDR2 YFSETQ. This CDR3 region has 13 residues. Trimming stripped 0 bases from V and 4 bases from J, with 7 bases between.

The CDR3 nucleotides read TGCGCCAGCAGCCAAGAAGGGGGCGCATGGAATTCACCCCTCCACTTT. It is translated as CASSQEGGAWNSPLHF. V usage is TRBV4-3 and J usage is TRBJ1-6, with 7 nucleotides matching TRBD1. The CDR3 runs to 16 residues. V lost 0 bases and J lost 7; bases outside the gene matches: 6. Looked up from germline, CDR1 is LGHNA and CDR2 is YSLEER.

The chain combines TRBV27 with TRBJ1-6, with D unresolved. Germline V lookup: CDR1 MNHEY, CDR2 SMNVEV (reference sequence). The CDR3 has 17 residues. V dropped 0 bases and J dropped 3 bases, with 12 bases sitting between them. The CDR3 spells CASSLSRQSLYNSPLHF. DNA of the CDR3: TGTGCCAGCAGTTTATCGAGACAATCCCTCTATAATTCACCCCTCCACTTT.

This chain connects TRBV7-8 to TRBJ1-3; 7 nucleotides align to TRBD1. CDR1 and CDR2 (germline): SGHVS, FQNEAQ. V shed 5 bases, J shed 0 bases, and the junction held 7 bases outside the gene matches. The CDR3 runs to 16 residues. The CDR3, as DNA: TGTGCCAGCAGCGTAACAGGGGCGAACTCTGGAAACACCATATATTTT. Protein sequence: CASSVTGANSGNTIYF.

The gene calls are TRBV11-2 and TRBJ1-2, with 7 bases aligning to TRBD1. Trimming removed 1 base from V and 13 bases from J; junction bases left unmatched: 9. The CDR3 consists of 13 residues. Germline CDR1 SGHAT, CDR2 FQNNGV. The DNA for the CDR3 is TGTGCCAGCAGCTTAGGAGAACAGGGGTACAGCACCTTC. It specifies CASSLGEQGYSTF. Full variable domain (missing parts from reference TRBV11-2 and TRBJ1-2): EAGVAQSPRYKIIEKRQSVAFWCNPISGHATLYWYQQILGQGPKLLIQFQNNGVVDDSQLPKDRFSAERLKGVDSTLKIQPAKLEDSAVYLCASSLGEQGYSTFGSGTRLTVV.

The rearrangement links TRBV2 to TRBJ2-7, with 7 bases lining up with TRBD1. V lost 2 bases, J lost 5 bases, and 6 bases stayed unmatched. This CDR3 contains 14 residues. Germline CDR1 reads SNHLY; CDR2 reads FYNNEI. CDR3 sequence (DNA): TGTGCCAGCAGTGAAACACAGGGGAGTAACGAGCAGTACTTC. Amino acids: CASSETQGSNEQYF.

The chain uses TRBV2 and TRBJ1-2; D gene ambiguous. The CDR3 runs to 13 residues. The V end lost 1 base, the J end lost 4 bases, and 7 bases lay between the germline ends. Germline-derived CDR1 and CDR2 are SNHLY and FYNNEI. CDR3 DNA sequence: TGTGCCAGCAGTGAAGAAGGCATCTATGGCTACACCTTC. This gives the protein CASSEEGIYGYTF.

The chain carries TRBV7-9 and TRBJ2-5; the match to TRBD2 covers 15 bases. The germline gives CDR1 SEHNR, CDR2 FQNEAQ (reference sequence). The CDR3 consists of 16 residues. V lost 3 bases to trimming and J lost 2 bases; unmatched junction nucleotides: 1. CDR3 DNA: TGTGCCAGCAGCTTCGGACTAGCGGGAGGGCAAGAGACCCAGTACTTC. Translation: CASSFGLAGGQETQYF.

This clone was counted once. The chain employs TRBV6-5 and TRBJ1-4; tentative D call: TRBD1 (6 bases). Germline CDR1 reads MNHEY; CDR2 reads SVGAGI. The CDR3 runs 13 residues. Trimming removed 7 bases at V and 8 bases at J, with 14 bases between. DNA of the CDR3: TGTGCCAGCACCACCGGGACAAGGGAAAAACTGTTTTTT. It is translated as CASTTGTREKLFF.

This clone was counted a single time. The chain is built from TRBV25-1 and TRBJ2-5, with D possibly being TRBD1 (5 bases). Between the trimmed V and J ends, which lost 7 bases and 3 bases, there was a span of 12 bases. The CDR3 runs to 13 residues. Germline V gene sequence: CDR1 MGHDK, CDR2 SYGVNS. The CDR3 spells CASNSREEETQYF. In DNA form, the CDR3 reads TGTGCCAGCAACTCCAGGGAAGAAGAGACCCAGTACTTC.